These 10 T cell receptor beta chains were sequenced from one sample in a study of blood T cell repertoires in COVID-19. Using immunoSEQ multiplex PCR, the repertoire was profiled, and TCRdb retains in-frame clones only, with some absent. Among 390,000 or so clones listed, 70% to 90% were seen once. Sequenced: peripheral blood. The receptors were sampled from a woman aged 25 to 45 with active or convalescent COVID-19.

This clone has at least ten counts. The rearrangement links TRBV11-2 to TRBJ2-1, with 14 bases matching TRBD2. The junction had 18 bases not matched to a gene; V was cut back by 5 bases and J by 9 bases. Germline loops: CDR1 SGHAT, CDR2 FQNNGV. CDR3 length equals 19 residues. The CDR3 protein is CASSLRRAGTSGGRGEQFF. Written as DNA, the CDR3 is TGTGCCAGCAGCCTCCGACGAGCCGGGACTAGCGGGGGTAGGGGTGAGCAGTTCTTC. Based on the CDR3 plus reference TRBV11-2 and TRBJ2-1, the full variable domain is EAGVAQSPRYKIIEKRQSVAFWCNPISGHATLYWYQQILGQGPKLLIQFQNNGVVDDSQLPKDRFSAERLKGVDSTLKIQPAKLEDSAVYLCASSLRRAGTSGGRGEQFFGPGTRLTVL.

The J gene is TRBJ1-4, the V gene TRBV3-1 (or the pseudogene TRBV3-2); D is ambiguous. Trimming stripped 4 bases from V and 7 bases from J, with 16 bases between. CDR1 and CDR2 (germline): LGHDT, YNNKEL (reference sequence). This CDR3 comprises 15 residues. Here the CDR3 reads CASSPWGQRGEKLFF. As DNA, the CDR3 is TGTGCCAGCAGCCCTTGGGGTCAGCGGGGTGAAAAACTGTTTTTT.

This rearrangement joins TRBV18 to TRBJ2-5, with TRBD2 matching 7 bases. Germline V lookup: CDR1 KGHSH, CDR2 LQKENI. Trimming at V came to 4 bases and at J to 2 bases, leaving 16 bases not matched to a gene. This CDR3 has 18 residues. The CDR3 nucleotides read TGTGCCAGCTCACTACGATCCCTGGGAGGGGCCGATCAAGAGACCCAGTACTTC. Encoded protein: CASSLRSLGGADQETQYF.

This chain links TRBV27 with TRBJ2-7; 9 positions agree with TRBD1. Germline V gene data show CDR1 as MNHEY and CDR2 as SMNVEV (reference sequence). The V gene end was trimmed by 5 bases and the J gene end by 3 bases; junction bases not matched to a gene: 8. The CDR3 contains 15 residues. CDR3 in amino acids: CASSTLTGGDYEQYF. For the CDR3, the DNA is TGTGCCAGCAGTACTCTTACAGGGGGCGACTACGAGCAGTACTTC.

The J gene is TRBJ1-1, the V gene TRBV19; no clear D. The germline V gene has CDR1 LNHDA and CDR2 SQIVND (reference sequence). The V end lost 6 bases, the J end lost 4 bases, and 12 bases lay between the germline ends. This CDR3 spans 13 amino acids. The CDR3 reads CASRDTVSTEAFF. The CDR3 nucleotides read TGTGCCAGTAGAGACACAGTTAGCACTGAAGCTTTCTTT. The whole variable domain, remainder taken from reference TRBV19 and TRBJ1-1, is DGGITQSPKYLFRKEGQNVTLSCEQNLNHDAMYWYRQDPGQGLRLIYYSQIVNDFQKGDIAEGYSVSREKKESFPLTVTSAQKNPTAFYLCASRDTVSTEAFFGQGTRLTVV.

This chain joins TRBV27 and TRBJ2-2; D is undetermined. The V gene's germline CDR1 is MNHEY and CDR2 SMNVEV (reference sequence). The CDR3 length is 14 residues. V lost 3 bases and J 0 bases, leaving 5 bases between the germline ends. The CDR3 reads CASSLQANTGELFF. The DNA of the CDR3 is TGTGCCAGCAGTTTGCAGGCGAACACCGGGGAGCTGTTTTTT.

This chain uses TRBV30 with TRBJ1-2; D may be TRBD1 (5 bases). Germline CDR1 reads GTSNPN; CDR2 reads SVGIG (reference sequence). The CDR3 runs 13 residues. V was trimmed by 5 bases and J by 4 bases, leaving 14 bases between them. The CDR3: CAWGGGVAYGYTF. The CDR3, as DNA: TGTGCCTGGGGTGGAGGGGTGGCCTATGGCTACACCTTC.

V and J are TRBV19 and TRBJ1-5; weak D call: TRBD1 (6 bases). This CDR3 contains 18 residues. CDR1 is LNHDA, CDR2 SQIVND, per germline (reference sequence). V shed 4 bases and J shed 7 bases, with 26 bases lying between them. The CDR3 nucleotides read TGTGCCAGTAGTACTGCCGGTGGACAGCCACAACAGAGGCAGCCCCAGCATTTT. This sequence encodes CASSTAGGQPQQRQPQHF.

This clone was picked up one time. This chain connects TRBV6-5 to TRBJ2-7; D remains ambiguous. V lost 2 bases and J lost 7, with 12 bases in between. This CDR3 has 13 residues. Germline CDR1 reads MNHEY; CDR2 reads SVGAGI. The CDR3 sequence: CASSYRSLGEQYF. The CDR3 DNA is TGTGCCAGCAGTTACCGGAGTCTCGGGGAGCAGTACTTC.

The chain combines TRBV29-1 with TRBJ2-3; 9 bases line up with TRBD1. The CDR3 has 14 amino acids. Germline-derived CDR1 and CDR2 are SQVTM and ANQGSEA. Trimming took 3 bases from V and 4 from J; bases not matched to a gene: 5. CDR3 nucleotides: TGCAGCGTTGATAACCGACAGGGGGCAGATACGCAGTATTTT. Protein sequence: CSVDNRQGADTQYF.